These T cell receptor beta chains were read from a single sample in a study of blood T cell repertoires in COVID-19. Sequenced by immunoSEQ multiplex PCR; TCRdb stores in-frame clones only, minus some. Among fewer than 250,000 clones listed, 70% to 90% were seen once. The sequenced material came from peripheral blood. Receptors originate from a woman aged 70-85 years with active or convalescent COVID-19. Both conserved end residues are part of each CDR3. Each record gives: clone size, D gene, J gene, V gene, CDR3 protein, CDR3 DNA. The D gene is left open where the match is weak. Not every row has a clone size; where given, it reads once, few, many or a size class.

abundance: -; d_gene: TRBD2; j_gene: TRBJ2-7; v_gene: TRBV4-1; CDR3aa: CASSRSGGVYEQYF; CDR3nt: TGCGCCAGCAGCCGTAGCGGGGGTGTTTACGAGCAGTACTTC
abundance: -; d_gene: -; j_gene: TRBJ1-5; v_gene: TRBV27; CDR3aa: CASSLRFRGEPQHF; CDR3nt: TGTGCCAGCAGTCTTAGGTTCAGGGGCGAACCCCAGCATTTT
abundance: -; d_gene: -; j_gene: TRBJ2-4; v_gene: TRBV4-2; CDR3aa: CASSQTEGAAAMYF; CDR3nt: TGTGCCAGCAGCCAAACCGAAGGGGCGGCAGCGATGTACTTC
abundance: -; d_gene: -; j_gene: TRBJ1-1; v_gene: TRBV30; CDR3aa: CAWSAGGFNTEAFF; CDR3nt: TGTGCCTGGAGTGCCGGGGGTTTTAACACTGAAGCTTTCTTT
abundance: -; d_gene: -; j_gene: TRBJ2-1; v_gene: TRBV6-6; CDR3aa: CASTQDPSYNEQFF; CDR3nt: TGTGCCAGCACGCAGGATCCCTCCTACAATGAGCAGTTCTTC
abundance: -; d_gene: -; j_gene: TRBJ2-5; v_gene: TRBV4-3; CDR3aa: CASSHQSGTRETQYF; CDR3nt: TGCGCCAGCAGCCACCAATCGGGAACCCGGGAGACCCAGTACTTC
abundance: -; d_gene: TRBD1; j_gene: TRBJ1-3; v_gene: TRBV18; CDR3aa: CASSLGQEISGNTIYF; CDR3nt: TGTGCCAGCTCACTAGGACAGGAGATCTCTGGAAACACCATATATTTT
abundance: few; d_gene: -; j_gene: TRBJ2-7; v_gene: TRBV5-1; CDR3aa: CASSLQGINEQYF; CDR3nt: TGCGCCAGCAGCCTTCAGGGGATCAACGAGCAGTACTTC
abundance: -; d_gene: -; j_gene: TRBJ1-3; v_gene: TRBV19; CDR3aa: CASSIGSSGNTIYF; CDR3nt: TGTGCCAGTAGTATTGGGAGCTCTGGAAACACCATATATTTT
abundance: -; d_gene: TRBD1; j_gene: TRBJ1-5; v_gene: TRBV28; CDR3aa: CASSRQGHQPQHF; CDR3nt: TGTGCCAGCAGTCGACAGGGGCATCAGCCCCAGCATTTT
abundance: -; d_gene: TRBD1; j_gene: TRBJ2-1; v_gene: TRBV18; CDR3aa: CASSSGTGTYNEQFF; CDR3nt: TGTGCCAGCTCTTCCGGGACAGGGACCTACAATGAGCAGTTCTTC
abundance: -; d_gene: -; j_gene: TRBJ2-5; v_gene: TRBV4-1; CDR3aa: CASSHEETQYF; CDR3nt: TGCGCCAGCAGCCACGAAGAGACCCAGTACTTC
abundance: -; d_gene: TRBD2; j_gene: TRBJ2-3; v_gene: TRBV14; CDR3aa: CASSPAGVDTQYF; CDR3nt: TGTGCCAGCAGCCCAGCGGGAGTAGATACGCAGTATTTT
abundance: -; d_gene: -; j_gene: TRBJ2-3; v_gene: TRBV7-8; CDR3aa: CASSLASGFSDTQYF; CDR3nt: TGTGCCAGCAGCTTAGCGTCAGGGTTTTCAGATACGCAGTATTTT
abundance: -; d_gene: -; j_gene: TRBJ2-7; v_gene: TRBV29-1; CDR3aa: CSVEDTRSSDEQYF; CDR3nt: TGCAGCGTTGAAGATACCCGTTCTTCGGACGAGCAGTACTTC
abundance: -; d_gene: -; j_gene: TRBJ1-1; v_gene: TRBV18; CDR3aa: CASSALRNTEAFF; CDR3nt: TGTGCCAGCTCCGCACTCCGGAACACTGAAGCTTTCTTT
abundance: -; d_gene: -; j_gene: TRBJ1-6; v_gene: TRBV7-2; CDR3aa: CASSLWGGRDGSPLHF; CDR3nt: TGTGCCAGCAGCTTATGGGGGGGCAGGGATGGCTCACCCCTCCACTTT
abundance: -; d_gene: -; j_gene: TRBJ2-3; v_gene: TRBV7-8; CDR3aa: CASSRSWDTTDTQYF; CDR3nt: TGTGCCAGCAGCCGTTCCTGGGACACCACAGATACGCAGTATTTT
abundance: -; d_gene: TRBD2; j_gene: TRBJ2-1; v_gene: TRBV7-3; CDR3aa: CASSLATSGGHNEQFF; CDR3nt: TGTGCCAGCAGCTTGGCGACTAGCGGGGGACACAATGAGCAGTTCTTC
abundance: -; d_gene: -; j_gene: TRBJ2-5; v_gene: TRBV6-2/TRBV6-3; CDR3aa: CASSYFSAAGTQYF; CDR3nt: TGTGCCAGCAGTTACTTTTCAGCGGCTGGGACCCAGTACTTC
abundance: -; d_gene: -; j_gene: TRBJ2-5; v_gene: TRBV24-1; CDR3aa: CATSGQSETQYF; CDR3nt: TGTGCCACCAGCGGACAGTCGGAGACCCAGTACTTC
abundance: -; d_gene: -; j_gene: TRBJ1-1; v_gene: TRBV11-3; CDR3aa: CASSPGGTSLEAFF; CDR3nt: TGTGCCAGCAGCCCGGGGGGGACGAGCCTTGAAGCTTTCTTT
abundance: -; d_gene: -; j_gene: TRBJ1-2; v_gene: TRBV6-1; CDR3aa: CASSEQSNYGYTF; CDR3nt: TGTGCCAGCAGTGAACAGTCTAACTATGGCTACACCTTC
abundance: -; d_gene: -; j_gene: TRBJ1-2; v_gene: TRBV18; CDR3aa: CASSRTPDEGYTF; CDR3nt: TGTGCCAGCTCGCGCACCCCCGATGAGGGCTACACCTTC
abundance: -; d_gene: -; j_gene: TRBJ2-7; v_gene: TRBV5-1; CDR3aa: CASSFRAPEDEQYF; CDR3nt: TGCGCCAGCAGCTTCCGGGCCCCGGAGGACGAGCAGTACTTC
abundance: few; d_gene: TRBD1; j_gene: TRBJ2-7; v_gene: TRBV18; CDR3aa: CASSRDRGGYEQYF; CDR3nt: TGTGCCAGCTCACGGGACAGGGGGGGCTACGAGCAGTACTTC
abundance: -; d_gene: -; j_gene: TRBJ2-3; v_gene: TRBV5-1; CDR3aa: CASMGATSTDTQYF; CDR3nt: TGCGCCAGCATGGGCGCGACCAGCACAGATACGCAGTATTTT
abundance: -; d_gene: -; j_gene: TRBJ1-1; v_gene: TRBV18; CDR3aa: CASSLRREDTEAFF; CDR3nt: TGTGCCAGCTCACTGCGGAGGGAGGACACTGAAGCTTTCTTT